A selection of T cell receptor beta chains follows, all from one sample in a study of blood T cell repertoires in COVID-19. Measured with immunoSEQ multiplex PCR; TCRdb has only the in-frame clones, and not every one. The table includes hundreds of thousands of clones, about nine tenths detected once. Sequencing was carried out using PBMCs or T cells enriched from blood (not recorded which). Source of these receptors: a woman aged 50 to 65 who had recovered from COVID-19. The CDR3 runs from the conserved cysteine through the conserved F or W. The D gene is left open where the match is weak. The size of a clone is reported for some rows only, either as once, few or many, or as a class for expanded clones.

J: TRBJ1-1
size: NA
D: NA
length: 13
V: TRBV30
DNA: TGTGCCTGGAGTGCCCACAAGAACACTGAAGCTTTCTTT
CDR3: CAWSAHKNTEAFF

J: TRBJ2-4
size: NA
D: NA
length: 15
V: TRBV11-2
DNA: TGTGCCAGCAGCGCAGTGGAGGGGGCGAAAAACATTCAGTACTTC
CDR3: CASSAVEGAKNIQYF

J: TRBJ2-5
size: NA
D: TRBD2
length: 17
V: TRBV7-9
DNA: TGTGCCAGCAGCTCGGGACTAGCGGGGCGCCGGGCGGAGACCCAGTACTTC
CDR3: CASSSGLAGRRAETQYF

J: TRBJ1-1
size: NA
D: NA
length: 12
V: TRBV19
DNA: TGTGCCAGTAGCAGACAGTCCTCTGAAGCTTTCTTT
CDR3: CASSRQSSEAFF

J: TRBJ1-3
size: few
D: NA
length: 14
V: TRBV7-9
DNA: TGTGCCAGCAGCTCCCCTACCCATGGAAACACCATATATTTT
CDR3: CASSSPTHGNTIYF

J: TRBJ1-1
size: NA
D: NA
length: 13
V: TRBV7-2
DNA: TGTGCCAGCAGCTTCGGTATGAACACTGAAGCTTTCTTT
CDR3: CASSFGMNTEAFF

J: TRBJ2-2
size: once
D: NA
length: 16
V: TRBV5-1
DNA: TGCGCCAGCAGCTTATCTCACCCAGGGCGAACCGGGGAGCTGTTTTTT
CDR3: CASSLSHPGRTGELFF

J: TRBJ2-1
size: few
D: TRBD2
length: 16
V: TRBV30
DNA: TGTGCCTGGAGGAAAAAGACTAGCGGGAGTGCAAATGAGCAGTTCTTC
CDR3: CAWRKKTSGSANEQFF

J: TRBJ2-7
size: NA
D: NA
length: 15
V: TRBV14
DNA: TGTGCCAGCAGCCAAGATCACGGGAGTCAGTACGAGCAGTACTTC
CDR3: CASSQDHGSQYEQYF

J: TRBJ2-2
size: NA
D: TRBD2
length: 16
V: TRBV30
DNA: TGTGCCTGGAACAGACCTGGGACTAGCGTAACCGGGGAGCTGTTTTTT
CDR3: CAWNRPGTSVTGELFF

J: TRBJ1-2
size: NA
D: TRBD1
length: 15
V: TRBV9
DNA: TGTGCCAGCAGCGCCGATCAGGGGGCTAACTATGGCTACACCTTC
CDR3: CASSADQGANYGYTF

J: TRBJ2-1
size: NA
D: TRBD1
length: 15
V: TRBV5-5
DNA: TGTGCCAGCACTTCCCCTGACAGGGTGCGGAATGAGCAGTTCTTC
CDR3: CASTSPDRVRNEQFF

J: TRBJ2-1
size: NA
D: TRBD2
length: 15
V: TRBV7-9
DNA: TGTGCCAGCAGCCGAACTAGCGGGAGTTCCAATGAGCAGTTCTTC
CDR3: CASSRTSGSSNEQFF

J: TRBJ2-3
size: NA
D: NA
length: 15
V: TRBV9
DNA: TGTGCCAGCAGCGTAGCTTGGCAGAGCACAGATACGCAGTATTTT
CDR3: CASSVAWQSTDTQYF

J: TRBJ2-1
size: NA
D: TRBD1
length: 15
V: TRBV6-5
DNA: TGTGCCAGCAGTTCCGGGACAGTATCCTACAATGAGCAGTTCTTC
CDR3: CASSSGTVSYNEQFF

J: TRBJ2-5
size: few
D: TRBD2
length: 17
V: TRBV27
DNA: TGTGCCAGCAGTTCGGGACTAGCGGGAGGGCCGGGGAAGACCCAGTACTTC
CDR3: CASSSGLAGGPGKTQYF

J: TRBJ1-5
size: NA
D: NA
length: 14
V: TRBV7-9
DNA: TGTGCCAGCAGCCCCATTGAGGGCAATCAGCCCCAGCATTTT
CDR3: CASSPIEGNQPQHF

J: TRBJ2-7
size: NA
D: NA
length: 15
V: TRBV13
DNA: TGTGCCAGCAGTCATAATACAGGGTTCTCCTACGAGCAGTACTTC
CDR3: CASSHNTGFSYEQYF

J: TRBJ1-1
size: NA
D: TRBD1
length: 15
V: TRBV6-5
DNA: TGTGCCAGCAGTTACACTACCACAGGGGGCACTGAAGCTTTCTTT
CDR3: CASSYTTTGGTEAFF

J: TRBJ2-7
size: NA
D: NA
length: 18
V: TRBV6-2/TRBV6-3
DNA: TGTGCCAGCAGTTACTCGAAAGACAGGCCGCCCTTCTCCTACGAGCAGTACTTC
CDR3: CASSYSKDRPPFSYEQYF

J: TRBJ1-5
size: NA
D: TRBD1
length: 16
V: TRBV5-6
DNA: TGTGCCAGCAGCTTCGGGACAGGGCGGGCCAATCAGCCCCAGCATTTT
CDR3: CASSFGTGRANQPQHF

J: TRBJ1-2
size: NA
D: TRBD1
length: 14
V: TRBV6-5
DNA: TGTGCCAGCAGGGTACCGGGACAGAACTATGGCTACACCTTC
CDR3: CASRVPGQNYGYTF

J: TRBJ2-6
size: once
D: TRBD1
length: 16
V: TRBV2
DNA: TGTGCCAGTACCACAGGGGGCGCTTCTGGGGCCAACGTCCTGACTTTC
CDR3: CASTTGGASGANVLTF

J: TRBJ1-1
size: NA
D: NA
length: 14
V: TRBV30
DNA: TGTGCCTGGAGTCCCACAGTTCGGAACACTGAAGCTTTCTTT
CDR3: CAWSPTVRNTEAFF

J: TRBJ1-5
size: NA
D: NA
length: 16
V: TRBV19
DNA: TGTGCCACCCCGTTTTCGTCAGGGTTTAGCAATCAGCCCCAGCATTTT
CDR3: CATPFSSGFSNQPQHF

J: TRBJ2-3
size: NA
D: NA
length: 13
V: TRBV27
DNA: TGTGCCAGCAGTTTAGGGAGCGCAGATACGCAGTATTTT
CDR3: CASSLGSADTQYF

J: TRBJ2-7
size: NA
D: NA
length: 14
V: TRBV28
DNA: TGTGCCAGCAGTTACCAAAGGCGGACCTACGAGCAGTACTTC
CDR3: CASSYQRRTYEQYF

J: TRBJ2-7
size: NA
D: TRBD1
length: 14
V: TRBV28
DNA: TGTGCCAGCAGTTCGGACAGGGACATTGGGAAGCAGTACTTC
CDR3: CASSSDRDIGKQYF

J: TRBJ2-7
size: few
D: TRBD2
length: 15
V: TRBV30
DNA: TGTGCCTGGAGCCCTCTAGCGGGAGTGTCCTACGAGCAGTACTTC
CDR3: CAWSPLAGVSYEQYF

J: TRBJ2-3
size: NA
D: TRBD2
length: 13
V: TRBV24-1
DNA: TGTGCCACGAGGACGACGGGAGGGGATACGCAGTATTTT
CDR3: CATRTTGGDTQYF

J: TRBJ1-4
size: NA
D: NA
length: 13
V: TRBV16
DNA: TGTGCCAGCAGCCTCAACCCTTGGGGAGAACTGTTTTTT
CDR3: CASSLNPWGELFF

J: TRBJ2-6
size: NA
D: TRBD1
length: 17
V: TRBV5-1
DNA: TGCGCCAGCAGCTCCACAGGGGGCAGGGCTGGGGCCAACGTCCTGACTTTC
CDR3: CASSSTGGRAGANVLTF

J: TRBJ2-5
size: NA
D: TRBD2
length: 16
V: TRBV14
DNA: TGTGCCAGCAGCCAATGGACTAGCGGGATTAAGAAGACCCAGTACTTC
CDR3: CASSQWTSGIKKTQYF